The 20 T cell receptor beta chains below were found in one sample sequenced in a study of blood T cell repertoires in COVID-19. Assay used: immunoSEQ multiplex PCR; TCRdb lists only in-frame clones, some missing. The sample holds some 70,000 clones, 80% seen once. The sequenced sample was peripheral blood. The receptors were sampled from a man between 45 and 60 years old with COVID-19, enrolled during active disease.

V is TRBV6-5 and J is TRBJ2-2, with 7 nucleotides matching TRBD1. The CDR3 runs to 15 residues. Germline V gene lookup returns CDR1 MNHEY and CDR2 SVGAGI. V was pared by 6 bases and J by 0 bases, with 4 bases of the junction left unmatched. CDR3 residues: CASRTGTANTGELFF. CDR3 DNA sequence: TGTGCCAGCAGGACCGGGACAGCGAACACCGGGGAGCTGTTTTTT.

CDR3 nucleotides: TGTGCCAGCAGCAAAGTTGTAGCGGGGGGTTTCACCGGGGAGCTGTTTTTT. Its protein is CASSKVVAGGFTGELFF. The chain is built from TRBV21-1 and TRBJ2-2; TRBD2, the table's D call, lacks a check against the DNA. TRBV21-1 is a pseudogene. The CDR3 extends over 17 amino acids.

J is TRBJ2-7 and V is TRBV28; 11 bases are shared with TRBD2. Trimming removed 2 bases from V and 4 bases from J; junction bases left unmatched: 10. The CDR3 totals 17 residues. Per germline, CDR1 MDHEN and CDR2 SYDVKM. CDR3 bases: TGTGCCAGCAGTTTAGAACTAGCGGGAGTAACTGTGTACGAGCAGTACTTC. Protein sequence: CASSLELAGVTVYEQYF.

This chain connects TRBV5-1 to TRBJ1-1; D possibly corresponds to TRBD1 (6 bases). The germline V gene has CDR1 SGHRS and CDR2 YFSETQ. This CDR3 has 13 amino acids. V lost 2 bases to trimming and J lost 7 bases, with 12 bases between them. The DNA of the CDR3 is TGCGCCAGCAGCTTCGGGGGGCAGGGTGAAGCTTTCTTT. Its protein product is CASSFGGQGEAFF.

J is TRBJ1-2 and V is TRBV6-5, with D perhaps matching TRBD1 (5 bases). Germline V gives CDR1 MNHEY, CDR2 SVGAGI. V was shortened by 10 bases and J by 6 bases, with 21 bases between the two germline ends. This CDR3 has 14 residues. The CDR3 spells CAILPATVDNGYTF. The CDR3 DNA reads as TGTGCCATCCTCCCAGCGACAGTTGATAATGGCTACACCTTC.

This clone is a singleton in its sample. The chain joins TRBV6-6 to TRBJ2-7; 7 bases agree with TRBD2. The CDR3 runs to 14 residues. Germline V gene data show CDR1 as MNHNY and CDR2 as SVGAGI (reference sequence). Losses at the gene ends were 4 bases for V and 2 bases for J; bases not matched to a gene: 5. CDR3: CASSSHGGAYEQYF. CDR3 sequence (DNA): TGTGCCAGCAGTTCCCATGGGGGGGCCTACGAGCAGTACTTC.

This clone was observed a handful of times. V gene TRBV20-1 combines with J gene TRBJ2-1; D is possibly TRBD1 (6 bases). V was trimmed by 3 bases and J by 10 bases, leaving 7 bases between them. The CDR3 sequence is 10 residues long. Germline values: CDR1 DFQATT, CDR2 SNEGSKA (reference sequence). CDR3 residues: CSARGQEQFF. Written as DNA, the CDR3 is TGCAGTGCTAGGGGACAAGAGCAGTTCTTC.

V and J are TRBV6-1 and TRBJ1-6; D is ambiguous. The germline CDR1 and CDR2 sequences are MNHNS and SASEGT. The CDR3 totals 16 residues. Deletions cut 0 bases from V and 7 bases from J, with 13 bases between. Written as DNA, the CDR3 is TGTGCCAGCAGTGAAGCTTCGGGAGTTACGAATTCACCCCTCCACTTT. Protein sequence: CASSEASGVTNSPLHF.

The rearrangement links TRBV21-1 to TRBJ1-5; TRBD1 is the table's D call, not checked against the DNA. TRBV21-1 is deemed a pseudogene. The CDR3 has 16 amino acids. This CDR3 is CASSKFKQNSNQPQHF. The CDR3 DNA is TGTGCCAGCAGCAAATTTAAACAGAATAGCAATCAGCCCCAGCATTTT.

The J gene is TRBJ2-1, the V gene TRBV13; 9 positions match TRBD1. Germline V CDR1 and CDR2: PRHDT, FYEKMQ (reference sequence). This CDR3 region has 15 residues. After removal of 6 bases from V and 3 bases from J, the junction contained 6 bases not matched to a gene. CDR3 in amino acids: CASSPGTGNYNEQFF. The CDR3 nucleotides read TGTGCCAGCAGTCCCGGGACAGGGAACTACAATGAGCAGTTCTTC.

The chain links TRBV9 to TRBJ2-7, with TRBD2 identical over 9 bases. The CDR3 totals 15 residues. The germline gives CDR1 SGDLS, CDR2 YYNGEE. Unmatched junction bases numbered 4, after V lost 1 base and J lost 2 bases. The CDR3 bases are TGTGCCAGCAGCGTATCCCTAGCGGGGACCTACGAGCAGTACTTC. Its protein product is CASSVSLAGTYEQYF.

The CDR3 DNA reads TGTGCCAGCAGCTTATTCGGGGGGCTTGGGGCCAACGTCCTGACTTTC. Translated, it gives CASSLFGGLGANVLTF. The gene calls are TRBV11-2 and TRBJ2-6; D is perhaps TRBD2 (7 bases). V lost 2 bases, J lost 3 bases, and 11 bases lay in between. Germline loops: CDR1 SGHAT, CDR2 FQNNGV. The CDR3 length is 16 residues. The whole variable domain, filled in from reference TRBV11-2 and TRBJ2-6, reads EAGVAQSPRYKIIEKRQSVAFWCNPISGHATLYWYQQILGQGPKLLIQFQNNGVVDDSQLPKDRFSAERLKGVDSTLKIQPAKLEDSAVYLCASSLFGGLGANVLTFGAGSRLTVL.

DNA for the CDR3: TGTGCCAGCAGGCCTGACAGGAGGCATAGCAATCAGCCCCAGCATTTT. Its translation is CASRPDRRHSNQPQHF. The V and J genes are TRBV27 and TRBJ1-5, with a weak D call TRBD1 (6 bases). CDR1 is MNHEY and CDR2 is SMNVEV in the germline V gene (reference sequence). Trimming left V 6 bases short and J 0 bases short, with 15 bases between. CDR3 length: 16 residues.

This clone has a handful of counts. The rearrangement links TRBV19 to TRBJ1-5, with TRBD1 matching over 8 bases. The CDR3 is 15 residues long. J gave up 1 base and V 7 bases, and 6 bases lay outside the gene matches. The germline gives CDR1 LNHDA, CDR2 SQIVND (reference sequence). DNA for the CDR3: TGTGCCAGTACTGCCCGGGACAGGAGCAATCAGCCCCAGCATTTT. Translating gives CASTARDRSNQPQHF.

This clone was seen only once. The rearrangement links TRBV5-1 to TRBJ2-1; 11 bases fit TRBD2. The CDR3 consists of 15 residues. After removal of 2 bases from V and 3 bases from J, the junction contained 1 base not matched to a gene. Germline CDR1 reads SGHRS; CDR2 reads YFSETQ. CDR3 sequence reads: CASSFSGRGYNEQFF. The CDR3 nucleotides are TGCGCCAGCAGCTTTAGCGGGAGGGGCTACAATGAGCAGTTCTTC.

This chain connects TRBV30 to TRBJ1-6; TRBD1 matches 7 bases. CDR3 size: 15 residues. CDR1 and CDR2 from the germline V gene are GTSNPN and SVGIG (reference sequence). J lost 7 bases, V lost 4 bases, and 10 bases had no gene match. In DNA, the CDR3 is TGTGCCTGGACCATGGACAGGTCGAGGAATTCACCCCTCCACTTT. Amino acids: CAWTMDRSRNSPLHF.

V usage is TRBV7-2 and J usage is TRBJ2-6; D may be TRBD2 (6 bases). Per germline, CDR1 SGHTA and CDR2 FQGNSA. The CDR3 is 16 residues long. V was clipped by 2 bases and J by 0 bases, with 8 bases between them. CDR3 protein: CASSLSGGSGANVLTF. The CDR3 nucleotides are TGTGCCAGCAGCTTATCCGGGGGCTCTGGGGCCAACGTCCTGACTTTC.

The chain combines TRBV16 with TRBJ2-2; D unclear. Germline CDR1 reads KGHSY; CDR2 reads FQNENV. V was cut by 4 bases and J by 5 bases, with 11 bases left in between. CDR3 length: 14 amino acids. The CDR3 DNA reads as TGTGCCAGCAGCCCGGATTTCGGGACCGGGGAGCTGTTTTTT. Translation: CASSPDFGTGELFF.

The CDR3 DNA reads TGTGCCAGCAGTACGACACCAACTAATGAAAAACTGTTTTTT. Translation: CASSTTPTNEKLFF. This chain connects TRBV27 to TRBJ1-4; D is unresolved. CDR1 MNHEY and CDR2 SMNVEV come from the germline V gene (reference sequence). V lost 5 bases to trimming and J lost 0 bases, with 7 bases between them. CDR3 size: 14 residues.

The J gene is TRBJ1-4, the V gene TRBV18; D call uncertain. The CDR3 runs 13 residues. V gave up 3 bases and J gave up 6 bases, with 8 bases separating them. Germline CDR1 KGHSH, CDR2 LQKENI. CDR3 nucleotide sequence: TGTGCCAGCTCACCCGGGAGGGATGAAAAACTGTTTTTT. Translating it yields CASSPGRDEKLFF. The whole variable domain, filled in from reference TRBV18 and TRBJ1-4, reads NAGVMQNPRHLVRRRGQEARLRCSPMKGHSHVYWYRQLPEEGLKFMVYLQKENIIDESGMPKERFSAEFPKEGPSILRIQQVVRGDSAAYFCASSPGRDEKLFFGSGTQLSVL.